This paragraph covers one T cell receptor (beta chain) sequence. Its antigen is not identified. Germline CDR1 reads MNHEY; CDR2 reads SVGEGT. The CDR3 totals 14 residues. This entry comes from a study of monozygotic twins with inflammatory bowel disease. Overall study results and limits: Repertoire similarity matched across concordant and discordant twins, perhaps owing to limited power. No single strong signal or clonotype associated with IBD was supported.

Someone took an approximately 2.4 ml blood sample from each of the donors. UMIs with a 6-nucleotide sample barcode were added by template switching. TCRdb reprocessed the 5' RACE reads and reports one entry per CDR3 protein, with no DNA. This sample's table reports some 160,000 distinct CDR3 sequences. Sequenced: blood. The origin of this receptor is a human donor with ulcerative colitis or Crohn's disease, or a healthy co-twin of an affected twin (not recorded which). J is TRBJ2-7 and V is TRBV6-2 or TRBV6-3; TCRdb proposes TRBD2, but this gene call is untestable without DNA. The CDR3 sequence is CASSTPGLLYEQYF.